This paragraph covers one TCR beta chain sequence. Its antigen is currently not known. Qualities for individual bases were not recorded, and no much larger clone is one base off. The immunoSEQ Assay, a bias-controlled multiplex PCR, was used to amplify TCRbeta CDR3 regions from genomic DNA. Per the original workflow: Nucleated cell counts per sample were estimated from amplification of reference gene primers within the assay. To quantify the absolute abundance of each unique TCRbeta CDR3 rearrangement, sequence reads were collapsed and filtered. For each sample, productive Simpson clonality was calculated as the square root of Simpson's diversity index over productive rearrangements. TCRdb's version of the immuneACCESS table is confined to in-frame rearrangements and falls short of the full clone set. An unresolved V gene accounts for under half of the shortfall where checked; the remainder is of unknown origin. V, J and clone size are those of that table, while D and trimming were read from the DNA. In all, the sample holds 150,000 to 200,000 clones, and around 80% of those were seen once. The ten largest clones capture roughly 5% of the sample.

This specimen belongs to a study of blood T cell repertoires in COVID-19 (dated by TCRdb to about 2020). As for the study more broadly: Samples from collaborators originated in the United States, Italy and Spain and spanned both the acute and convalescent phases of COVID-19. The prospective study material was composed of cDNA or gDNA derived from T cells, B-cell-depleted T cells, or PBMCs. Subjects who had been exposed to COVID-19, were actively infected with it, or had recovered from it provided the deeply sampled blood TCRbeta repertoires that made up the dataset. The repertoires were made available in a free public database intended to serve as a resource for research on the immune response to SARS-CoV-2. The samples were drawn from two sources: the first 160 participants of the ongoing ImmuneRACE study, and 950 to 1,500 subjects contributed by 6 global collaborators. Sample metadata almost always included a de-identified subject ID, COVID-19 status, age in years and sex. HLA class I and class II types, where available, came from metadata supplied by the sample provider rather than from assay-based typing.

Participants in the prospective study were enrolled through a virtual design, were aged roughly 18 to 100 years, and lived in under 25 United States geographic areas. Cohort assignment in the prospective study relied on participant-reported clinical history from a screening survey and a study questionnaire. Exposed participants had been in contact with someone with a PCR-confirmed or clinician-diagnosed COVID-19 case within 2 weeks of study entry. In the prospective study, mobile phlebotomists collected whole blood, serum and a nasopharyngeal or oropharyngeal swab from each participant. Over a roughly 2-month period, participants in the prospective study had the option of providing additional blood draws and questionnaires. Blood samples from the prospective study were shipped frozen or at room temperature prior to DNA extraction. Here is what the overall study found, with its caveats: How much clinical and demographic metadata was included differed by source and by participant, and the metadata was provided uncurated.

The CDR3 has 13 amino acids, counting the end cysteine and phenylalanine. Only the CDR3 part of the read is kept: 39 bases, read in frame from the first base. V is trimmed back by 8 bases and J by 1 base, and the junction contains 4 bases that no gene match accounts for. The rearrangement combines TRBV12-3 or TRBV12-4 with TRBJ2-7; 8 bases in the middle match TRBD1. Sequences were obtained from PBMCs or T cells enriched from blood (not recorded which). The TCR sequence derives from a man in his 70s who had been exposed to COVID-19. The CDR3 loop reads CASGQGASYEQYF. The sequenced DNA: TGTGCCAGCGGGCAGGGGGCTTCCTACGAGCAGTACTTC.